This T cell receptor (beta chain) was captured by sequencing in a study of shared clonotypes between healthy human individuals. Study-wide results and limits: Clonotypes which were not shared had lower generation probabilities than clonotypes that all four donors shared.

Sequencing used immunoSEQ multiplex PCR; TCRdb keeps in-frame clones, though not all of them. The sample shows 2 million to 2.5 million clones, approximately 95% of them seen only once. Worth noting for this clone: Antigen specificity is unknown.

The source is a man aged 18-30 years in good health. Some clones in this sample may be carry-over from other donors' samples. The sequencing input was naive CD4+ T cells from PBMCs. Subset indicated: CD45RA+ positively selected.

The CDR3 sequence is CASSRQGGNTLHF. In DNA, the CDR3 is TGTGCCAGCAGCCGCCAGGGGGGGAATACCCTCCACTTT. This sequence joins TRBV9 and TRBJ1-6; 7 bases fit TRBD1. CDR1 is SGDLS, CDR2 YYNGEE, per germline. The length of the CDR3 is 13 residues. J gave up 14 bases and V 4 bases, and 9 bases lay outside the gene matches.